The TCR beta chain described here comes from a study of cytomegalovirus exposure and HLA in healthy donors. Across the whole study: Earlier work reported roughly 120 million unique TCR beta sequences from about 180 million T cells.

Study-level results: Confirmation was obtained in vitro that a few CMV-associated chains are specific for CMV antigens. Reports credit the classifier with highly specific, highly sensitive diagnosis of cytomegalovirus status. Rates of TCR association differed by HLA locus in a later analysis, with DRB1 highest and HLA-C lowest.

With respect to this clone: What it binds is not known.

With 60 Vbeta and 13 Jbeta primers, the PCR was carried out. Only in-frame clones appear in the TCRdb table, and some are missing; sequencing was by immunoSEQ multiplex PCR. The sample lists some 100,000 clones; around 85% were seen once. The V gene lost 0 bases and the J gene lost 8 bases, with 13 bases spanning the gap. The CDR3 consists of 13 residues. The germline V gene encodes CDR1 GTSNPN and CDR2 SVGIG (reference sequence). The sample comprised PBMCs. The origin of this receptor is a young man in good health and CMV-seronegative. The V and J genes are TRBV30 and TRBJ1-2; D is unresolved. CDR3 protein: CAWSVSGRGGYTF. The CDR3 DNA is TGTGCCTGGAGTGTATCGGGAAGAGGGGGCTACACCTTC.